Given below is one T cell receptor beta chain in context. This specimen comes from a study of T cell changes during pregnancy in multiple sclerosis. Assay used: immunoSEQ multiplex PCR; TCRdb lists only in-frame clones, some missing. The sample lists under 70,000 clones, nearly 95% seen once, with 0.25% to 0.3% in the top ten. CDR3 size: 16 residues. CDR1 is LNHDA, CDR2 SQIVND, per germline (reference sequence). Unmatched junction bases numbered 12, after V lost 5 bases and J lost 3 bases. The V and J genes are TRBV19 and TRBJ2-7; TRBD2 matches at 8 bases. The sample in question was CD4+ T cells from peripheral blood mononuclear cells, obtained after pregnancy. This TCR was sampled from a female donor with multiple sclerosis, enrolled in a pregnancy study. The CDR3, as DNA: TGTGCCAGTAGTGGCTTGGGTAGCGGGGAATACTACGAGCAGTACTTC. Translation gives CASSGLGSGEYYEQYF. Filled out from reference TRBV19 and TRBJ2-7, the complete variable domain reads DGGITQSPKYLFRKEGQNVTLSCEQNLNHDAMYWYRQDPGQGLRLIYYSQIVNDFQKGDIAEGYSVSREKKESFPLTVTSAQKNPTAFYLCASSGLGSGEYYEQYFGPGTRLTVT.